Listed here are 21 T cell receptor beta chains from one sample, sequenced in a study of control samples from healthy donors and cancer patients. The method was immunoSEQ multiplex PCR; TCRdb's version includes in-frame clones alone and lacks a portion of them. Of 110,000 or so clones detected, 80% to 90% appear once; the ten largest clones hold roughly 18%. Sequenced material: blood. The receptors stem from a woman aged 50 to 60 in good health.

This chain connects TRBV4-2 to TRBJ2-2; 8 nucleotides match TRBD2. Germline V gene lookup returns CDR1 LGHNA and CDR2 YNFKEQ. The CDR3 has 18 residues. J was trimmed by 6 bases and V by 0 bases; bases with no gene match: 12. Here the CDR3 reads CASSQEWDSGIFSGELFF. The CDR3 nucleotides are TGTGCCAGCAGCCAAGAATGGGATAGCGGGATTTTCTCCGGGGAGCTGTTTTTT.

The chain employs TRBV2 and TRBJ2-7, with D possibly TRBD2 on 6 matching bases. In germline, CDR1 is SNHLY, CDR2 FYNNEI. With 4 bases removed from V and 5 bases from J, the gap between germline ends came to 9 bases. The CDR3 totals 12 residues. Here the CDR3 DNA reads TGTGCCAGCAGTGTTTCGGGGGACGAGCAGTACTTC. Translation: CASSVSGDEQYF.

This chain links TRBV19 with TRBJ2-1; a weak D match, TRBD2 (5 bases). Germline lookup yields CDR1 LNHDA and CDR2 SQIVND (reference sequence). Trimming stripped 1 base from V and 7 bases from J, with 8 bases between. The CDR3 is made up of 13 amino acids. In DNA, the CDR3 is TGTGCCAGTAGTATAGTTACGGGGAATGAGCAGTTCTTC. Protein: CASSIVTGNEQFF.

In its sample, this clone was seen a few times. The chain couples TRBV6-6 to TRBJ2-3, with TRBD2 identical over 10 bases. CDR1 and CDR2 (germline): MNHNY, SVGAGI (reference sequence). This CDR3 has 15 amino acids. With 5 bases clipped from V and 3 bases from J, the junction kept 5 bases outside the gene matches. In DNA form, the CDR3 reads TGTGCCAGCAGTCAGCGGGGGGGCCAAACAGATACGCAGTATTTT. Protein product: CASSQRGGQTDTQYF.

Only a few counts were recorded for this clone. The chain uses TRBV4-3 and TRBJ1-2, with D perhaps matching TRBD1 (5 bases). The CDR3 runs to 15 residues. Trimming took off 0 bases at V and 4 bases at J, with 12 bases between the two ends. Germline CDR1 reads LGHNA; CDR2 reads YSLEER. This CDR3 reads CASSQERAGLYGYTF. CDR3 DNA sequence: TGCGCCAGCAGCCAAGAACGGGCGGGGCTCTATGGCTACACCTTC.

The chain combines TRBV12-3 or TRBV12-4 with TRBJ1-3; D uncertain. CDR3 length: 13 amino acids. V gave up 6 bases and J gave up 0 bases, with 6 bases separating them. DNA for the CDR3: TGTGCCAGCAGGTACCTCTCTGGAAACACCATATATTTT. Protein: CASRYLSGNTIYF.

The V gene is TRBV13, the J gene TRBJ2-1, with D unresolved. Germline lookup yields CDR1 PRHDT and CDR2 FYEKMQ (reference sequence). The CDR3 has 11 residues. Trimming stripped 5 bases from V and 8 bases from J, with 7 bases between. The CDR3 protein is CASSPEDEQFF. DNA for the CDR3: TGTGCCAGCAGCCCCGAGGATGAGCAGTTCTTC.

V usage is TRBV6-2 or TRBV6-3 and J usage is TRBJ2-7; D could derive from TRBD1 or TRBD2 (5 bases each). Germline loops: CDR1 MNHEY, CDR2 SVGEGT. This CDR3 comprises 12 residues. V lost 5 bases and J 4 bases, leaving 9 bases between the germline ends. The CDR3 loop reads CASSPGPYEQYF. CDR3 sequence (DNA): TGTGCCAGCAGTCCGGGACCTTACGAGCAGTACTTC.

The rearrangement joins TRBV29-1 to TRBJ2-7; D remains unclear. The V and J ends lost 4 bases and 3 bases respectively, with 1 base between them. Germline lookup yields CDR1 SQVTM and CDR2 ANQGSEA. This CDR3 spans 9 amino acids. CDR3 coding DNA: TGCAGCGTTGGCTACGAGCAGTACGTC. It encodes CSVGYEQYV.

The CDR3 spells CADGGYRGVYNEQFF. CDR3 nucleotides: TGTGCCGACGGGGGATACAGGGGGGTTTACAATGAGCAGTTCTTC. The V gene is TRBV2, the J gene TRBJ2-1; the match to TRBD1 covers 8 bases. The germline V gene has CDR1 SNHLY and CDR2 FYNNEI. V was pared by 11 bases and J by 4 bases, with 13 bases of the junction left unmatched. This CDR3 region has 15 residues.

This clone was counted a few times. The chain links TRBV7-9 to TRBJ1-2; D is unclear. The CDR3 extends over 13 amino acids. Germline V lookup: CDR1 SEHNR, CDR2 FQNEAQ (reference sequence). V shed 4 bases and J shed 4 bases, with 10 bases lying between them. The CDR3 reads CASSSQWSYGYTF. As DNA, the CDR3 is TGTGCCAGCAGCTCCCAATGGAGCTATGGCTACACCTTC.

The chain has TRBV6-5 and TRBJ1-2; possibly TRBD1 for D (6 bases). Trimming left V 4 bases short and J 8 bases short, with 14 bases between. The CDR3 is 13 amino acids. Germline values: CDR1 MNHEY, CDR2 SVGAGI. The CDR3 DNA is TGTGCCAGCAGTTCCCCGACAGGCGGCGGCTACACCTTC. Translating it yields CASSSPTGGGYTF.

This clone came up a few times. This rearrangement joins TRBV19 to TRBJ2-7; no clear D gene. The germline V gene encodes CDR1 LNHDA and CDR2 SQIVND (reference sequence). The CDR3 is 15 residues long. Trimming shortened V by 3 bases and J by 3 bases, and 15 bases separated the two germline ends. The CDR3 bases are TGTGCCAGTAGTATTTCCATTTTCTCGGACTACGAGCAGTACGTC. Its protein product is CASSISIFSDYEQYV.

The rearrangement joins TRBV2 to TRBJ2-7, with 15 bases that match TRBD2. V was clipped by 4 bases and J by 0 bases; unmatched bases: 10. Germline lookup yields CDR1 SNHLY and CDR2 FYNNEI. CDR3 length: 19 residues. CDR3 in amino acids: CASSGPGLAGGRSSYEQYV. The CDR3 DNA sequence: TGTGCCAGCAGTGGACCCGGACTAGCGGGAGGGAGGAGCTCCTACGAGCAGTACGTC.

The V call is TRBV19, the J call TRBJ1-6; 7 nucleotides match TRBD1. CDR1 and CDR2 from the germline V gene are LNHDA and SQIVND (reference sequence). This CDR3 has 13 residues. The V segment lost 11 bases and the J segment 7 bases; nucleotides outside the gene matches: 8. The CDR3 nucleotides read TGTGCCGGTTCCGGGACAGCCAATTCACCCCTCCACTTT. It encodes CAGSGTANSPLHF.

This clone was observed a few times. The CDR3 sequence is CSASKGEGTDTQYF. CDR3 in DNA: TGCAGTGCTAGTAAGGGGGAGGGGACAGATACGCAGTATTTT. The rearrangement joins TRBV20-1 to TRBJ2-3, with D possibly TRBD2 on 7 matching bases. Germline values: CDR1 DFQATT, CDR2 SNEGSKA (reference sequence). This CDR3 region has 14 residues. V lost 3 bases and J 3 bases, leaving 13 bases between the germline ends.

This CDR3 is CAWSSSRTSGNYNEQFF. The CDR3 nucleotides are TGTGCCTGGAGTTCATCCCGGACTAGCGGAAACTACAATGAGCAGTTCTTC. The V and J genes are TRBV30 and TRBJ2-1, with TRBD2 matching 10 bases. Germline V gene data show CDR1 as GTSNPN and CDR2 as SVGIG (reference sequence). The V segment lost 2 bases and the J segment 3 bases; nucleotides outside the gene matches: 10. This CDR3 is built from 17 residues.

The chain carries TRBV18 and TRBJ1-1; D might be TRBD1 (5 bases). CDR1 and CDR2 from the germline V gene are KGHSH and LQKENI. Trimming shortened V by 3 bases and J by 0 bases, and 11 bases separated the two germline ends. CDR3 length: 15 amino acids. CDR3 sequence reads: CASSPRDRMNTEAFF. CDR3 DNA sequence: TGTGCCAGCTCACCTCGGGACCGCATGAACACTGAAGCTTTCTTT.

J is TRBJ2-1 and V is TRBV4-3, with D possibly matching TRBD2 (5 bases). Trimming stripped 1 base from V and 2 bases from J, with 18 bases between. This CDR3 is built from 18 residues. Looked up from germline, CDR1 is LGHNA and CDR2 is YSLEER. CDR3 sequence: CASSQGILGRPTYNEQFF. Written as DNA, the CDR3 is TGCGCCAGCAGCCAAGGAATTTTAGGGAGACCAACCTACAATGAGCAGTTCTTC.

The CDR3 nucleotides read TGTGCCACCAGTGATGACCGCGGGAGGAGCTCCTACAATGAGCAGTTCTTC. Translating it yields CATSDDRGRSSYNEQFF. The chain has TRBV24-1 and TRBJ2-1; 8 bases line up with TRBD2. Germline V lookup: CDR1 KGHDR, CDR2 SFDVKD. This CDR3 region has 17 residues. V lost 3 bases to trimming and J lost 0 bases; unmatched junction nucleotides: 6.

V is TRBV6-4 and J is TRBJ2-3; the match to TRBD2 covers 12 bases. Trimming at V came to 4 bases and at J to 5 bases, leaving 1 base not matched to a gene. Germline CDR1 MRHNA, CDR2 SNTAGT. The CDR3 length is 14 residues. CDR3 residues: CASSALAGGDTQYF. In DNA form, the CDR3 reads TGTGCCAGCAGTGCACTAGCGGGGGGAGATACGCAGTATTTT.